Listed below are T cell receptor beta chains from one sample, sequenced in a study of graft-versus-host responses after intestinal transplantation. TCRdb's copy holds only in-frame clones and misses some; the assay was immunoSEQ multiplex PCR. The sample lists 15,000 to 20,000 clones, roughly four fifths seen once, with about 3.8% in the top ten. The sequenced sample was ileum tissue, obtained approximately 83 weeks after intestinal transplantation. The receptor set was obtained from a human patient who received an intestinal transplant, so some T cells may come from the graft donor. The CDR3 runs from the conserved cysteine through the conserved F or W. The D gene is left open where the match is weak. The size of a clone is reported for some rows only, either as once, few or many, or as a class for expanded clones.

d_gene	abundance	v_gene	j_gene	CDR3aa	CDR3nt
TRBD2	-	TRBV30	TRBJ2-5	CAWKPPSSGGTQYF	TGTGCCTGGAAACCCCCTTCCTCGGGGGGGACCCAGTACTTC
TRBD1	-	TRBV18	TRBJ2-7	CASSPGQGATYEQYF	TGTGCCAGCTCACCCGGACAGGGCGCCACCTACGAGCAGTACTTC
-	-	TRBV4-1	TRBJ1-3	CASSQDRGGGNTIYF	TGCGCCAGCAGCCAAGATCGGGGAGGTGGAAACACCATATATTTT
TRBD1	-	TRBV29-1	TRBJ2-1	CSVPRGGTGGYNEQFF	TGCAGCGTTCCCCGGGGCGGGACAGGGGGATACAATGAGCAGTTCTTC
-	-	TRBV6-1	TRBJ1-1	CATKKNTDTEAFF	TGTGCCACCAAAAAGAACACCGACACTGAAGCTTTCTTT
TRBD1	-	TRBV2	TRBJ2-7	CASEDRVSYEQYF	TGTGCCAGCGAGGACAGGGTCTCCTACGAGCAGTACTTC
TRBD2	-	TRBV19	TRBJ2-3	CASRTPWTSGGAKDTQYF	TGTGCCAGTAGAACTCCCTGGACTAGCGGGGGGGCCAAAGATACGCAGTATTTT
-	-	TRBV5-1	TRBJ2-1	CASSLTVTGYGEQFF	TGCGCCAGCAGCTTGACTGTTACAGGGTATGGTGAGCAGTTCTTC
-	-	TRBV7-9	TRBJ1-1	CASSLGQGRHTEAFF	TGTGCCAGCAGCTTGGGGCAGGGTAGGCACACTGAAGCTTTCTTT
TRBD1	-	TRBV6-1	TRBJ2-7	CASNTDRVGEQYF	TGTGCCAGCAATACGGACAGGGTGGGCGAGCAGTACTTC
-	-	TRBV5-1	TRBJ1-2	CASSSHPQGLGGYTF	TGCGCCAGCAGCTCGCATCCCCAGGGGCTAGGAGGCTACACCTTC
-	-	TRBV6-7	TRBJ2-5	CASSYSGVRGPQETQYF	TGTGCCAGCAGTTACTCCGGGGTGAGGGGACCCCAAGAGACCCAGTACTTC
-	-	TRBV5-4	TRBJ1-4	CASSLERNEKLFF	TGTGCCAGCAGCTTGGAGCGTAATGAAAAACTGTTTTTT
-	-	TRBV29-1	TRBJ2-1	CSVEDLWTLSYNEQFF	TGCAGCGTTGAAGATCTTTGGACACTCTCCTACAATGAGCAGTTCTTC
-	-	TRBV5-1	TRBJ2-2	CASSWTAGELFF	TGCGCCAGCAGCTGGACTGCCGGGGAGCTGTTTTTT
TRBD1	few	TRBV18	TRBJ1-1	CASSPPGGQGFAFF	TGTGCCAGCTCACCACCGGGGGGACAGGGTTTCGCTTTCTTT
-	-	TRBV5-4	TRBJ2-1	CASSLYNEQFF	TGTGCCAGCAGCTTGTACAATGAGCAGTTCTTC
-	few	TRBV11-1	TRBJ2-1	CASSRRGQGDNEQFF	TGTGCCAGCAGCCGCCGGGGGCAGGGAGATAATGAGCAGTTCTTC
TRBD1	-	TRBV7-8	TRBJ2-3	CASSLGQGLTDTQYF	TGTGCCAGCAGCTTGGGACAGGGGCTCACAGATACGCAGTATTTT
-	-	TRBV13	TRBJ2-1	CASSLRTTYNEQFF	TGTGCCAGCAGCTTACGTACTACCTACAATGAGCAGTTCTTC
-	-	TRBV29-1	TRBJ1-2	CSVGGQTAGYGYTF	TGCAGCGTTGGAGGACAGACGGCGGGCTATGGCTACACCTTC
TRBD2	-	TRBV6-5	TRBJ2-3	CASSSAAGGPTDTQYF	TGTGCCAGCAGTTCGGCGGCGGGGGGGCCGACAGATACGCAGTATTTT
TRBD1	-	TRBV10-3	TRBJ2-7	CAIRSGGSYEQYF	TGTGCCATCAGGTCAGGGGGCTCCTACGAGCAGTACTTC
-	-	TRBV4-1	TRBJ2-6	CASSQGGMWESGANVLTF	TGCGCCAGCAGCCAAGGGGGGATGTGGGAATCCGGGGCCAACGTCCTGACTTTC
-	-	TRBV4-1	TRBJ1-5	CASSQGTVNQPQHF	TGCGCCAGCAGCCAAGGGACAGTCAATCAGCCCCAGCATTTT
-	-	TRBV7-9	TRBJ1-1	CASSSQGIWAGTEAFF	TGTGCCAGCAGCTCACAGGGTATCTGGGCGGGCACTGAAGCTTTCTTT
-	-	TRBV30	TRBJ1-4	CAWSTGTGNEKLFF	TGTGCCTGGAGTACCGGGACGGGTAATGAAAAACTGTTTTTT
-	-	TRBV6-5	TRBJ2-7	CASSYKPGAYEQYF	TGTGCCAGCAGTTATAAGCCAGGGGCCTACGAGCAGTACTTC
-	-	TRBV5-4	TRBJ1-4	CASSLQGSEKLFF	TGTGCCAGCAGCTTGCAGGGAAGTGAAAAACTGTTTTTT
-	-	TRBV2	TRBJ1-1	CASSDAVGSFEAFF	TGTGCCAGCAGTGACGCCGTAGGGAGTTTTGAAGCTTTCTTT
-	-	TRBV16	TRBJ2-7	CASSQSLSRGGPSYEQYF	TGTGCCAGCAGCCAATCGCTTAGTAGGGGGGGGCCCTCCTACGAGCAGTACTTT
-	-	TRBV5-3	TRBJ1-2	CARTSTGITNYGYTF	TGTGCCAGAACATCCACGGGAATCACTAACTATGGCTACACCTTC
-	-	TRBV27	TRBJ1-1	CASSPVHGTEAFF	TGTGCCAGCAGCCCTGTTCACGGGACCGAAGCTTTCTTT
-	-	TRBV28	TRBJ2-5	CASSLPRRGTQYF	TGTGCCAGCAGTCTACCCCGGCGGGGGACCCAGTACTTC